The rows below give T cell receptor beta chains drawn from one sample of a study of blood T cell repertoires in COVID-19. Libraries were prepared by immunoSEQ multiplex PCR; TCRdb keeps only in-frame clonotypes and omits some of them. The profile shows a few hundred thousand clones, under 90% of them singletons. Input material: peripheral blood. These receptors were collected from a man aged 30 to 39 with active or convalescent COVID-19. Each CDR3 is given with its conserved first and last residue. The order of the fields is J gene, clone size, V gene, D gene, CDR3 DNA, CDR3 protein. The D gene is left open where the match is weak. Some rows have no size entry. The others give once, few or many, or a class for an expanded clone.

TRBJ1-4 NA TRBV6-5 TRBD1 TGTGCCAGCAGTACGGGGACAGGGGCGAGTGAAAAACTGTTTTTT CASSTGTGASEKLFF
TRBJ1-2 NA TRBV6-5 TRBD1 TGTGCCACGGGGAAGCGAATACAGGGGCTCTATGGCTACACCTTC CATGKRIQGLYGYTF
TRBJ2-1 NA TRBV7-2 TRBD2 TGTGCCAGCAGCTCTTTGGCGGGGGGGCCTGATGAGCAGTTCTTC CASSSLAGGPDEQFF
TRBJ1-1 NA TRBV27 NA TGTGCCAGCAGTTTTCGGCGGATGAACACTGAAGCTTTCTTT CASSFRRMNTEAFF
TRBJ2-1 NA TRBV15 NA TGTGCCACCAGCAGGACCGGGACACCGAACAATGAGCAGTTCTTC CATSRTGTPNNEQFF
TRBJ1-1 NA TRBV5-6 NA TGTGCCAGCGGTTACAGGGTGAACACTGAAGCTTTCTTT CASGYRVNTEAFF
TRBJ1-2 NA TRBV7-9 TRBD1 TGTGCCAGCAGCTTGGGACAGGGGCGAACCTATGGCTACACCTTC CASSLGQGRTYGYTF
TRBJ1-5 NA TRBV27 TRBD1 TGTGCCAGCAGTGGGACAGGGAAGGTCTATCAGCCCCAGCATTTT CASSGTGKVYQPQHF
TRBJ2-5 NA TRBV14 TRBD1 TGTGCCAGCAGCCTCTACAGGGGTGAGACCCAGTACTTC CASSLYRGETQYF
TRBJ1-5 NA TRBV6-2/TRBV6-3 NA TGTGCCAGCAGTATCAGGGGAAAGCCCCAGCATTTT CASSIRGKPQHF
TRBJ1-1 NA TRBV7-2 NA TGTGCCAGCAGCCCAAGGCAGGGTGCTGAAGCTTTCTTT CASSPRQGAEAFF
TRBJ2-1 NA TRBV7-2 NA TGTGCCAGCAGCTTAGTATCGGGGTTGGTGGGCAATGAGCAGTTCTTC CASSLVSGLVGNEQFF
TRBJ2-7 NA TRBV4-3 NA TGCGCCAGCAGCCAAGATCGGTCAGGGTATATCCACGAGCAGTACTTC CASSQDRSGYIHEQYF
TRBJ1-6 NA TRBV6-5 NA TGTGCCAGCAGCTACACCCGCGATGATTCACCCCTCCACTTT CASSYTRDDSPLHF
TRBJ2-7 NA TRBV27 NA TGTGCCACACGAGGGAGCTCCTACGAGCAGTACTTC CATRGSSYEQYF
TRBJ1-1 NA TRBV28 TRBD1 TGTGCCAGCAGTGTGACAGGGGGACACGCTGAAGCTTTCTTT CASSVTGGHAEAFF
TRBJ2-7 once TRBV9 TRBD2 TGTGCCAGCAGCGTAGGAGGGACTAGCCCCTACGAGCAGTACTTC CASSVGGTSPYEQYF
TRBJ2-5 NA TRBV7-9 NA TGTGCCAGCAGCCCCCGGGTCCTCGGTACCCAGTACTTC CASSPRVLGTQYF
TRBJ2-5 NA TRBV20-1 NA TGCAGTGCTGGTGGCGGGAACCAAGAGACCCAGTACTTC CSAGGGNQETQYF
TRBJ1-1 NA TRBV27 NA TGTGCCAGCAGTTTATCGTCCCCGGGGGAAACTGAAGCTTTCTTT CASSLSSPGETEAFF
TRBJ1-1 NA TRBV3-1/TRBV3-2 NA TGTGCCAGCAGCCTTTTAGCTGGGGAAGCTTTCTTT CASSLLAGEAFF